What follows describes a single T cell receptor beta chain. No antigen is known for it. No much larger clone is present one base from it, and per-base qualities are unavailable. From its cysteine to its phenylalanine, the CDR3 spans 13 amino acids. Of the read, only the CDR3 DNA is kept; its 39 bases are in frame from base 1. V loses 6 bases, J loses 2 bases, and the germline ends lie 11 bases apart. In the germline V gene, CDR1 corresponds to SGHTA and CDR2 to FQGNSA. RNA was extracted with the RNeasy kit and about 0.45 to 1 ug was reverse transcribed using random hexamers. The immunoSEQ multiplex PCR assay, which covers 54 Vbeta and 13 Jbeta segments, was used to amplify TCR beta CDR3 regions. To correct PCR amplification bias, a synthetic template baseline was used for both primer optimization and computational correction. The source study handled its data this way. Reads were annotated to V, D and J genes per IMGT and analyzed with immunoSEQ Analyzer, keeping only productive sequences. Clonality was computed as one minus Shannon entropy normalized by log2 of the number of productive unique sequences. Public and private clones were assessed among the 100 most prevalent clones of each patient and control. A clone was defined as Susac-specific if it was absent from the healthy and MS cohorts, from some 1,100 published viral clones and from other ImmuneACCESS disease sequences. TCRdb cleaned the public reads at Q25 with fastp, built clones with MiXCR and kept in-frame beta chains. Each record represents a unique CDR3 protein, reported with the most common genes and DNA among its rows. The V and J calls shown here were made by TCRdb, not taken from the authors' results. Within this sample are a few hundred thousand distinct CDR3 sequences, with about 95% of them counted one time only. The ten largest clonotypes hold about 0.088% of the sample.

Peripheral blood CD8+ and CD4+ T cells from healthy donors, Susac syndrome patients and multiple sclerosis patients were profiled using high-throughput TCR beta sequencing. The multiple sclerosis controls were treatment-naive patients whose relapsing-remitting disease, either stable or active, fulfilled the revised McDonald criteria. Bulk CD8+ and CD4+ T cells were purified by magnetic negative isolation, whereas CD8+ TEMRA cells were enriched by FACS. Blood was collected in EDTA tubes and processed within 24 hours, with PBMCs isolated through density gradient centrifugation. PBMCs intended for TCR sequencing were cryopreserved in liquid nitrogen and were subsequently thawed in a 37 degrees C water bath. The sorted or isolated CD4+, CD8+ and CD8+ TEMRA cells had a purity of 90% or higher. This record comes from a study of CD8 T cells in Susac syndrome (dated by TCRdb to the late 2010s). With regard to the full study: The study used repertoire sequencing to test whether antigen drove CD8+ T cell activation and differentiation in Susac syndrome.

Summary of the overall study and its limitations: The TCR sequencing and HLA analysis was acknowledged to have included a relatively small number of individuals.

Sequenced sample: CD4+ T cells from PBMCs. The sequence was obtained from a human donor with multiple sclerosis. The V gene is TRBV7-2 and the J gene is TRBJ2-7; possibly the D gene is TRBD1, per 6 matching bases. The CDR3: CASSGQQPYEQYF. The bases are TGTGCCAGCAGTGGACAGCAACCCTACGAGCAGTACTTC.